These 14 T cell receptor beta chains were all obtained from the same sample, sequenced in a study of T cells after yellow fever vaccination. MiXCR was run by TCRdb on the 5' RACE reads, yielding one entry per CDR3 protein. This table holds about 340,000 distinct CDR3 sequences, around 3.9% found once. The starting material was PBMCs, obtained 5 days after the yellow fever booster vaccination. These receptors were taken from a man between 18 and 35 years old who received the YFV17D yellow fever vaccine.

This chain uses TRBV29-1 with TRBJ2-7; D gene unclear. This CDR3 is 13 amino acids long. The germline V and J ends were trimmed by 4 bases and 3 bases, with 13 bases remaining between them. Germline CDR1 reads SQVTM; CDR2 reads ANQGSEA. The CDR3 spells CSVVPAAGYEQYF. The CDR3 nucleotides are TGCAGCGTTGTACCGGCGGCCGGCTACGAGCAGTACTTC.

V is TRBV4-2 and J is TRBJ2-1; D is ambiguous. The CDR3 is 15 residues long. Trimming took 4 bases from V and 9 from J, leaving 19 bases between them. CDR1 LGHNA and CDR2 YNFKEQ come from the germline V gene. The CDR3 loop reads CASSPPGPAGTEQFF. The CDR3 nucleotides are TGTGCCAGCAGCCCTCCGGGTCCAGCTGGAACTGAGCAGTTCTTC.

This rearrangement joins TRBV19 to TRBJ1-5; D is unresolved. The CDR3 runs 16 residues. Trimming took off 3 bases at V and 4 bases at J, with 16 bases between the two ends. Germline lookup yields CDR1 LNHDA and CDR2 SQIVND (reference sequence). The CDR3 loop is CASSMEGTGSNQPQHF. The CDR3 DNA reads TGTGCCAGTAGTATGGAGGGCACCGGTTCGAATCAGCCCCAGCATTTT. The whole variable domain, remainder taken from reference TRBV19 and TRBJ1-5, is DGGITQSPKYLFRKEGQNVTLSCEQNLNHDAMYWYRQDPGQGLRLIYYSQIVNDFQKGDIAEGYSVSREKKESFPLTVTSAQKNPTAFYLCASSMEGTGSNQPQHFGDGTRLSIL.

The table lists this clonotype with many counts. The J gene is TRBJ1-1, the V gene TRBV6-6, with a tentative D call TRBD1 (5 bases). Germline CDR1 reads MNHNY; CDR2 reads SVGAGI (reference sequence). Trimming removed 6 bases at V and 2 bases at J, with 10 bases between. The CDR3 consists of 13 residues. CDR3 bases: TGTGCCAGCAGACTAGGACAAAACACTGAAGCTTTCTTT. It encodes CASRLGQNTEAFF.

The rearrangement uses TRBV6-6 and TRBJ2-7; D uncertain. Trimming shortened V by 6 bases and J by 5 bases, and 20 bases separated the two germline ends. Germline V gene sequence: CDR1 MNHNY, CDR2 SVGAGI (reference sequence). The CDR3 runs to 15 residues. DNA of the CDR3: TGTGCCAGCAGGCCCGGTACGCCAGAAGGCCACGAGCAGTACTTC. Translation gives CASRPGTPEGHEQYF.

V usage is TRBV3-1 and J usage is TRBJ1-6; no firm D call. The CDR3 is 15 residues long. Germline CDR1 is LGHDT and CDR2 is YNNKEL (reference sequence). V was shortened by 0 bases and J by 6 bases, with 9 bases between the two germline ends. The CDR3 DNA follows: TGTGCCAGCAGCCAAGATTTGGGAGTTAATTCACCCCTCCACTTT. Translation: CASSQDLGVNSPLHF.

V and J are TRBV5-1 and TRBJ1-2; D is possibly TRBD1 (5 bases). Germline V gives CDR1 SGHRS, CDR2 YFSETQ. The CDR3 sequence is 14 residues long. V was shortened by 4 bases and J by 7 bases, with 17 bases between the two germline ends. CDR3 in DNA: TGCGCCAGCAGCACACATGACAGACCCCTTGGCTACACCTTC. Translation: CASSTHDRPLGYTF.

The chain uses TRBV25-1 and TRBJ1-1, with a possible D match to TRBD1 (5 bases). Germline values: CDR1 MGHDK, CDR2 SYGVNS. Trimming pared 4 bases from V and 0 bases from J, leaving 9 bases between. The CDR3 is 14 residues long. The CDR3 loop is CASSATGLNTEAFF. The CDR3 DNA sequence: TGTGCCAGCAGTGCAACGGGGCTGAACACTGAAGCTTTCTTT.

This clonotype appeared a few times. This chain uses TRBV5-1 with TRBJ2-3, with a possible D match to TRBD2 (6 bases). The CDR3 has 15 residues. V was shortened by 4 bases and J by 4 bases, with 16 bases between the two germline ends. Germline V gene lookup returns CDR1 SGHRS and CDR2 YFSETQ. The CDR3 loop reads CASSRDSSIADTQYF. DNA for the CDR3: TGCGCCAGCAGCCGGGACTCATCTATCGCAGATACGCAGTATTTT.

The CDR3 nucleotides are TGCAGTGCTAGATCTGGGACCGCTGGCATGAACACTGAAGCTTTCTTT. Amino acid sequence: CSARSGTAGMNTEAFF. The chain employs TRBV20-1 and TRBJ1-1, with D perhaps TRBD1 (5 bases). Germline loops: CDR1 DFQATT, CDR2 SNEGSKA (reference sequence). V dropped 2 bases and J dropped 0 bases, with 16 bases sitting between them. The CDR3 is made up of 16 amino acids.

This clonotype occurred a few times. The CDR3 region is CASSPKRGVEQYF. CDR3 coding DNA: TGCGCCAGCAGCCCGAAGCGGGGGGTCGAGCAGTACTTC. V gene TRBV5-1 combines with J gene TRBJ2-7, with 9 bases identical to TRBD2. V gave up 4 bases and J gave up 6 bases; unmatched junction bases: 5. CDR3 length: 13 residues. Per the germline V gene, CDR1 is SGHRS and CDR2 is YFSETQ.

This clonotype was detected a few times. The J gene is TRBJ1-1, the V gene TRBV5-1, with 7 bases matching TRBD1. The CDR3 spans 15 residues. The germline CDR1 and CDR2 sequences are SGHRS and YFSETQ. With 0 bases clipped from V and 1 base from J, the junction kept 3 bases outside the gene matches. The CDR3 coding sequence is TGCGCCAGCAGCTTGGAAGGACAGGAGAACACTGAAGCTTTCTTT. Encoded protein: CASSLEGQENTEAFF. The full variable domain, with the rest looked up from reference TRBV5-1 and TRBJ1-1, is KAGVTQTPRYLIKTRGQQVTLSCSPISGHRSVSWYQQTPGQGLQFLFEYFSETQRNKGNFPGRFSGRQFSNSRSEMNVSTLELGDSALYLCASSLEGQENTEAFFGQGTRLTVV.

This clonotype was observed many times. V gene TRBV6-5 combines with J gene TRBJ1-2; possibly TRBD1 for D (5 bases). Per the germline V gene, CDR1 is MNHEY and CDR2 is SVGAGI. V lost 8 bases and J 8 bases, leaving 21 bases between the germline ends. This CDR3 contains 14 residues. The CDR3 loop reads CASGARWSWLGYTF. DNA of the CDR3: TGTGCCAGCGGGGCCCGGTGGTCATGGCTCGGCTACACCTTC.

The genes are TRBV20-1 and TRBJ1-6; D is ambiguous. Germline V gene data show CDR1 as DFQATT and CDR2 as SNEGSKA (reference sequence). The V end was cut by 5 bases, the J end by 8 bases, with 13 bases between. The CDR3 extends over 13 amino acids. In nucleotides, the CDR3 is TGCAGTGCTTGGGGATTAAGGGATTCACCCCTCCACTTT. Its protein product is CSAWGLRDSPLHF.